The sequence of this TCR beta chain was determined in a study of T cells in Graves' hyperthyroidism and ophthalmopathy. Study as a whole: Blood from the periphery was taken at initial diagnosis, before any treatment.

Amplification of TCR beta CDR3 regions was performed using RNA transcripts as template. A first-round RT-PCR of the TCR CDR3 used the HTBI primer set. TCRdb recomputed calls from the multiplex PCR reads with MiXCR, one row per CDR3 protein. The table includes roughly 740,000 distinct CDR3 sequences, 16% detected once. Many counts were recorded for this clonotype. Diagnosing involved the use of clinical symptoms, serum thyroxine and TRAb, thyroid ultrasound and orbital computed tomography. An approximately 10 ml volume of fresh peripheral blood provided the PBMCs. The germline gives CDR1 MDHEN, CDR2 SYDVKM. There are 13 residues in the CDR3. The V and J ends lost 2 bases and 8 bases respectively, with 12 bases between them.

The sample was blood. The receptor was derived from a man in his late teens or twenties with Graves' hyperthyroidism. The V and J genes are TRBV28 and TRBJ1-2, with D unclear. The CDR3 loop is CASSLGKKLGYTF. The CDR3 DNA is TGTGCCAGCAGTTTAGGGAAAAAACTGGGCTACACCTTC.